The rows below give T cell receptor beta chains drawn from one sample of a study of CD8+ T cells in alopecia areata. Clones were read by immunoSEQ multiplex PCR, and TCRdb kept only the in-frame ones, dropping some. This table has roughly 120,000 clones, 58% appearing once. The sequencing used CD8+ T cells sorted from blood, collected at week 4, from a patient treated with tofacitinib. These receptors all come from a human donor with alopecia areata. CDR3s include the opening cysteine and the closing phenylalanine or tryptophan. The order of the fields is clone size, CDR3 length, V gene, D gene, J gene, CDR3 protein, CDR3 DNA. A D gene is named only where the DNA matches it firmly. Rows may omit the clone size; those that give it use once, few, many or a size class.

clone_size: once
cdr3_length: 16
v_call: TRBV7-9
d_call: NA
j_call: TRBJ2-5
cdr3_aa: CASSSPPGASEETQYF
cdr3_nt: TGTGCCAGCAGCTCCCCCCCTGGGGCAAGCGAAGAGACCCAGTACTTC

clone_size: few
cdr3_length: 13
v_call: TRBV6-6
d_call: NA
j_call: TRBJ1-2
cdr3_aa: CASTSTGGYGYTF
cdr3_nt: TGTGCCAGCACCTCGACAGGCGGCTATGGCTACACCTTC

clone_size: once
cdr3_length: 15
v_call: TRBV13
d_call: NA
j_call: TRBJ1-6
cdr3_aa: CASSLAGEAHSPLHF
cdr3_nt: TGTGCCAGCAGCTTAGCTGGGGAAGCGCATTCACCCCTCCACTTT

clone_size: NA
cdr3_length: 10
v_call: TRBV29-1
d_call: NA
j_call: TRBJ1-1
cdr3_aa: CSVVLNEAFF
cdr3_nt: TGCAGCGTTGTTTTGAATGAAGCTTTCTTT

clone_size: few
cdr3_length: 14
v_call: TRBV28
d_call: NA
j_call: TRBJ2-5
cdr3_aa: CASSLVPSVGVQYF
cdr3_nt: TGTGCCAGCAGTTTGGTACCCTCTGTGGGCGTCCAGTACTTC

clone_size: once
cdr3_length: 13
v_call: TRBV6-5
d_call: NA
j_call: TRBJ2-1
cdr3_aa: CASSPGPVNEQFF
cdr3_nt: TGTGCCAGCAGTCCGGGACCAGTCAATGAGCAGTTCTTC

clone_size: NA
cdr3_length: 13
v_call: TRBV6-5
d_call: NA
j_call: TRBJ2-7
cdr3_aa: CASSYGGTYEQYF
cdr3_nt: TGTGCCAGCAGTTACGGAGGAACTTACGAGCAGTACTTC

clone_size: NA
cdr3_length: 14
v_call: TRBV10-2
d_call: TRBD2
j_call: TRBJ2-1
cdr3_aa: CASSGTSGGYEQFF
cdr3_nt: TGCGCCAGCAGTGGGACTAGCGGGGGTTATGAGCAGTTCTTC

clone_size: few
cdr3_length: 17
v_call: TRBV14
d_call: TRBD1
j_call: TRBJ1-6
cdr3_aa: CASSQGTGLPYNSPLHF
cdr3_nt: TGTGCCAGCAGCCAAGGGACAGGCCTACCATATAATTCACCCCTCCACTTT

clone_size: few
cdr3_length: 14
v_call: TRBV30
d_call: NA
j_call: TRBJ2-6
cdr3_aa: CAWSVGAGANVLTF
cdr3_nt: TGTGCCTGGAGTGTTGGGGCTGGGGCCAACGTCCTGACTTTC

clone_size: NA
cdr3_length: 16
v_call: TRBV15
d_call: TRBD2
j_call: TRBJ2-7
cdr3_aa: CATSRDRRGGTYEQYF
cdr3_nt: TGTGCCACCAGCAGAGATCGTCGGGGGGGTACCTACGAGCAGTACTTC

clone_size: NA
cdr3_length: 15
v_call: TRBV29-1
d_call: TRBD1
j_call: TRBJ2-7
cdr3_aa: CSVEGSGTGYDEQYF
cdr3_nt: TGCAGCGTTGAGGGGTCTGGGACAGGGTACGACGAGCAGTACTTC

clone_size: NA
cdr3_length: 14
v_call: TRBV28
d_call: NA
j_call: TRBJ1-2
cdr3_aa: CASSPPDSNYGYTF
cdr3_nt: TGTGCCAGCAGTCCGCCCGACAGTAACTATGGCTACACCTTC

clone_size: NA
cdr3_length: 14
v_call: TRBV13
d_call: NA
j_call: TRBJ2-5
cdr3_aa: CASSFTTVGETQYF
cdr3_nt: TGTGCCAGCAGCTTCACCACCGTGGGGGAGACCCAGTACTTC

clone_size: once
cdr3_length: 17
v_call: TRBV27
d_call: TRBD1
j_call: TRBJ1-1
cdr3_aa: CASSPLRAGTANTEAFF
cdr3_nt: TGTGCCAGCAGTCCGTTGCGGGCCGGGACAGCGAACACTGAAGCTTTCTTT

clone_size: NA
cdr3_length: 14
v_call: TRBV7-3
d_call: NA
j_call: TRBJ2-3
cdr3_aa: CASSLTGSTDTQYF
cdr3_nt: TGTGCCAGCAGCTTAACGGGGAGCACAGATACGCAGTATTTT

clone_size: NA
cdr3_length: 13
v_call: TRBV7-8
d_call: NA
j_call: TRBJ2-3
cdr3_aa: CASTGSRTDTQYF
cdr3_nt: TGTGCCAGCACAGGGAGTCGGACAGATACGCAGTATTTT